This T cell receptor (beta chain) was sequenced in a study of blood T cell repertoires in COVID-19 (dated by TCRdb to the early 2020s). At the level of the whole study: The collaborator samples originated in the United States, Italy and Spain and spanned the acute and convalescent phases of COVID-19. The prospective study material was composed of cDNA or gDNA derived from T cells, B-cell-depleted T cells, or PBMCs. Subjects who had been exposed to COVID-19, were actively infected with it, or had recovered from it provided the deeply sampled blood TCRbeta repertoires that made up the dataset. The repertoires were released in a freely available public database intended as a resource for research on the immune response to SARS-CoV-2. Samples came from the ongoing ImmuneRACE study (first 160 participants) plus 1,254 subjects from 6 global collaborators. A de-identified subject ID, COVID-19 status, age in years and sex were almost always included in the sample metadata. Where available, HLA class I and class II types were obtained from metadata supplied by the sample provider rather than from assay-based typing. The paper as a whole reports these results and caveats: The quantity of clinical and demographic metadata differed by source and by participant and was supplied without curation.

The junction carries 17 bases between V and J, which are trimmed by 0 bases and 7 bases respectively. The germline V gene yields SGDLS for CDR1 and YYNGEE for CDR2. The CDR3 measures 15 amino acids from cysteine to phenylalanine. Left in the record is the CDR3 DNA by itself, 45 bases read in frame from the first base. TCRbeta CDR3 regions were amplified from genomic DNA using the immunoSEQ Assay, a bias-controlled multiplex PCR. In the authors' own workflow: Nucleated cell counts per sample were estimated from amplification of reference gene primers within the assay. To quantify the absolute abundance of each unique TCRbeta CDR3 rearrangement, sequence reads were collapsed and filtered. Productive Simpson clonality was computed per sample as the square root of Simpson's diversity index over productive rearrangements. Not all clones reach the TCRdb copy of this immuneACCESS table, which keeps in-frame sequences only. Checked studies attribute under half of the gap to unresolved V genes and leave the rest unexplained. V, J and clone size derive from that table, while D and trimming were established from the DNA sequence. The sample contains around 47,000 clones, 80% to 90% of them found a single time. Together, the top ten hold about 4% of the sample.

One collaborating source in Seattle enrolled patients while the patients were actively infected and followed the patients over time throughout the course of disease. Whole blood was collected in K2EDTA tubes by collaborating institutions according to the institutions' own protocols. Collaborator samples were shipped for TCRbeta analysis as frozen whole blood, isolated PBMCs, or DNA extracted from either sample type. Comments on this clone: Its antigen remains undetermined. Per-base qualities were not stored, and no clone one base away is much larger.

The chain is made from TRBV9 and TRBJ2-7; TRBD1 could be the D gene, as 7 bases match. The sample taken for sequencing was peripheral blood. The source of this sequence is a man aged 40-49 years with COVID-19, enrolled during active disease. The nucleotide sequence is given as TGTGCCAGCAGCGTAGTCGGGACAGTAGGGGGGGAGCAGTACTTC. The translation is CASSVVGTVGGEQYF.